This T cell receptor beta chain was identified during a study of blood T cell repertoires in COVID-19. As for the study in general: T cells, B-cell-depleted T cells, or PBMCs supplied cDNA or gDNA.

V lost 2 bases to trimming and J lost 1 base, with 5 bases between them. The germline V gene has CDR1 SGHNT and CDR2 YENEEA. CDR3 length: 13 amino acids. In the original analysis: Amplified reference gene primers provided the basis for estimating nucleated cell counts. Clones were read by immunoSEQ multiplex PCR, and TCRdb kept only the in-frame ones, dropping some. V, J and clone size are taken as reported in that table, and D and trimming were inferred from the DNA itself. The sample includes about 59,000 clones, 75% to 95% of them seen just once. V gene TRBV11-3 combines with J gene TRBJ2-5, with no clear D. The source is a man older than 75 with acute or convalescent COVID-19. Material: peripheral blood. The DNA for the CDR3 is TGTGCCAGCAGCTTAAACACCCAAGAGACCCAGTACTTC. Translated: CASSLNTQETQYF.